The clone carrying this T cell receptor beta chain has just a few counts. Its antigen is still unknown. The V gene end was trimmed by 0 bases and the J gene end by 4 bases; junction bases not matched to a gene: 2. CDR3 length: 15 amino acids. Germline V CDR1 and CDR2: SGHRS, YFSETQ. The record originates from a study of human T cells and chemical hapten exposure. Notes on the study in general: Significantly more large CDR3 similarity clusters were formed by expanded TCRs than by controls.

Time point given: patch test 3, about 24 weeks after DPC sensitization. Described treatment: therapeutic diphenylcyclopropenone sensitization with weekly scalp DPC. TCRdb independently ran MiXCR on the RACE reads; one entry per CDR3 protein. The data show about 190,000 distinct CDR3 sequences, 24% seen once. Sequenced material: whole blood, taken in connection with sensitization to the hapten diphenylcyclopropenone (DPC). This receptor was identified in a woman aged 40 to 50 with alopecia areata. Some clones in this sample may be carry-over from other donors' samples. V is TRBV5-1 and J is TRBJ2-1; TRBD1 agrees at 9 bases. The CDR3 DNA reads TGCGCCAGCAGCTTGGGGACAGGGGAGTACAATGAGCAGTTCTTC. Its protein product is CASSLGTGEYNEQFF.